The 23 T cell receptor beta chains below all came from one sample that was sequenced in a study of cytomegalovirus exposure and HLA in healthy donors. The PCR employed 60 Vbeta primers together with 13 Jbeta primers. TCRdb keeps only in-frame clones here, not all; method: immunoSEQ multiplex PCR. The sample is made up of over 100,000 clones, and the top ten hold around 3.4% of it. The sample comprised PBMCs. These TCRs come from a man aged 25-45 years in good health and CMV-seronegative.

CDR3 residues: CASSRTNNEKLFF. For the CDR3, the DNA is TGCGCCAGCAGCAGAACAAATAATGAAAAACTGTTTTTT. This chain links TRBV5-1 with TRBJ1-4; D gene uncertain. The CDR3 has 13 residues. From germline, CDR1 is SGHRS and CDR2 YFSETQ. Between the trimmed V and J ends, which lost 4 bases and 4 bases, there was a span of 8 bases.

The V gene is TRBV6-5, the J gene TRBJ1-2; D unclear. The CDR3 is made up of 15 amino acids. Trimming shortened V by 5 bases and J by 4 bases, and 17 bases separated the two germline ends. Germline values: CDR1 MNHEY, CDR2 SVGAGI. Here the CDR3 DNA reads TGTGCCAGCAGTACAAACCGGCGGGGTGGCTATGGCTACACCTTC. It encodes CASSTNRRGGYGYTF.

The genes are TRBV6-1 and TRBJ1-1; D is unclear. Germline V lookup: CDR1 MNHNS, CDR2 SASEGT. The ends were cut back, 7 bases at V and 0 bases at J, with 9 bases in the middle. The CDR3 consists of 13 residues. The CDR3 is CASTWLVNTEAFF. The CDR3 DNA is TGTGCCAGCACTTGGCTAGTGAACACTGAAGCTTTCTTT.

V is TRBV9 and J is TRBJ1-4; tentative D call: TRBD1 (6 bases). V dropped 0 bases and J dropped 5 bases, with 17 bases sitting between them. The CDR3 has 17 residues. The germline gives CDR1 SGDLS, CDR2 YYNGEE. The CDR3 region has the DNA TGTGCCAGCAGCGTAGTTGGCAGGGGCCCCGAAAATGAAAAACTGTTTTTT. It specifies CASSVVGRGPENEKLFF.

The chain is built from TRBV18 and TRBJ1-5; 8 bases line up with TRBD1. Losses at the gene ends were 8 bases for V and 5 bases for J; bases not matched to a gene: 8. Germline values: CDR1 KGHSH, CDR2 LQKENI. The CDR3 has 14 residues. CDR3 in amino acids: CASHGTGGDQPQHF. CDR3 coding DNA: TGTGCCAGCCACGGTACAGGGGGGGATCAGCCCCAGCATTTT.

This sequence joins TRBV19 and TRBJ2-7, with 11 bases lining up with TRBD1. The CDR3 has 15 amino acids. The V gene's germline CDR1 is LNHDA and CDR2 SQIVND (reference sequence). The junction had 4 bases not matched to a gene; V was cut back by 4 bases and J by 2 bases. As DNA, the CDR3 is TGTGCCAGTAGTACCCGGGACAGGGGGACCTACGAGCAGTACTTC. Its translation: CASSTRDRGTYEQYF.

This sequence joins TRBV11-3 and TRBJ2-5, with 8 bases lining up with TRBD2. CDR1 and CDR2 (germline): SGHNT, YENEEA. The V and J ends lost 1 base and 2 bases, in that order; junction bases with no gene match: 3. This CDR3 is built from 15 residues. CDR3: CASSLGGGPQETQYF. The CDR3 region has the DNA TGTGCCAGCAGCTTAGGCGGGGGGCCACAAGAGACCCAGTACTTC.

The J gene is TRBJ1-5, the V gene TRBV19; TRBD1 matches at 7 bases. Germline V gives CDR1 LNHDA, CDR2 SQIVND (reference sequence). Trimming removed 3 bases from V and 4 bases from J; junction bases left unmatched: 3. The length of the CDR3 is 14 residues. For the CDR3, the DNA is TGTGCCAGTAGTATCGAACAGGGGAATCAGCCCCAGCATTTT. Its translation is CASSIEQGNQPQHF.

The V gene is TRBV18, the J gene TRBJ2-5, with 7 bases identical to TRBD1. The CDR3 consists of 15 residues. The germline CDR1 and CDR2 sequences are KGHSH and LQKENI. The junction had 13 bases not matched to a gene; V was cut back by 9 bases and J by 3 bases. The CDR3 loop reads CASRQGLFLEETQYF. Here the CDR3 DNA reads TGTGCCAGTCGACAGGGCCTTTTTCTCGAAGAGACCCAGTACTTC. Filled out from reference TRBV18 and TRBJ2-5, the complete variable domain reads NAGVMQNPRHLVRRRGQEARLRCSPMKGHSHVYWYRQLPEEGLKFMVYLQKENIIDESGMPKERFSAEFPKEGPSILRIQQVVRGDSAAYFCASRQGLFLEETQYFGPGTRLLVL.

The rearrangement links TRBV7-3 to TRBJ2-5, with D tentatively TRBD2 (5 bases). Trimming left V 5 bases short and J 1 base short, with 11 bases between. CDR3 length: 14 residues. The germline CDR1 and CDR2 sequences are SGHTA and FQGTGA. DNA for the CDR3: TGTGCCAGCAGCCCCGGGAACAGCCAAGAGACCCAGTACTTC. Translating gives CASSPGNSQETQYF.

The chain combines TRBV5-1 with TRBJ1-6; possibly TRBD1 for D (5 bases). Trimming left V 4 bases short and J 9 bases short, with 14 bases between. This CDR3 spans 14 amino acids. The germline gives CDR1 SGHRS, CDR2 YFSETQ. The CDR3 bases are TGCGCCAGCAGCCCGCAGGGTGGACGTTCACCCCTCCACTTT. Protein sequence: CASSPQGGRSPLHF.

The CDR3 coding sequence is TGTGCCAGCAGCCCCTACGGACAGAACTATGGCTACACCTTC. Protein: CASSPYGQNYGYTF. J is TRBJ1-2 and V is TRBV9, with D possibly being TRBD1 (6 bases). V gave up 4 bases and J gave up 2 bases, with 12 bases separating them. CDR1 and CDR2 from the germline V gene are SGDLS and YYNGEE. The CDR3 is 14 residues long.

The V call is TRBV7-6, the J call TRBJ1-6; the D gene is possibly TRBD1 (5 bases). The CDR3 contains 16 residues. Trimming cost V 5 bases and J 0 bases, with 11 bases left between them. Germline V gives CDR1 SGHVS, CDR2 FNYEAQ. CDR3 sequence reads: CASSLTASSYNSPLHF. The CDR3 coding sequence is TGTGCCAGCAGCCTGACAGCGAGCTCCTATAATTCACCCCTCCACTTT.

This rearrangement joins TRBV13 to TRBJ2-1; 10 bases are shared with TRBD2. The CDR3 loop spans 17 amino acids. Trimming cost V 5 bases and J 8 bases; bases outside gene matches: 15. Germline assignment: CDR1 PRHDT and CDR2 FYEKMQ (reference sequence). CDR3 in DNA: TGTGCCAGCAGCCCCAGCGGGGGGGCCTCGTTTGTCCATGAGCAGTTCTTC. This sequence encodes CASSPSGGASFVHEQFF.

The chain recombines TRBV7-6 with TRBJ2-1, with 14 nucleotides matching TRBD2. With V trimmed by 5 bases and J by 1 base, 4 bases remained unmatched. The germline V gene has CDR1 SGHVS and CDR2 FNYEAQ. There are 17 residues in the CDR3. CDR3 residues: CASSKTSGGASYNEQFF. The CDR3 DNA is TGTGCCAGCAGCAAGACTAGCGGGGGGGCTTCCTACAATGAGCAGTTCTTC. Using reference TRBV7-6 and TRBJ2-1 for the parts outside the CDR3, the full variable domain is GAGVSQSPRYKVTKRGQDVALRCDPISGHVSLYWYRQALGQGPEFLTYFNYEAQQDKSGLPNDRFSAERPEGSISTLTIQRTEQRDSAMYRCASSKTSGGASYNEQFFGPGTRLTVL.

The chain links TRBV19 to TRBJ1-3; D is ambiguous. Trimming removed 4 bases at V and 4 bases at J, with 8 bases between. CDR1 and CDR2 (germline): LNHDA, SQIVND (reference sequence). The CDR3 extends over 13 amino acids. CDR3 protein: CASSRGQGNTIYF. The CDR3 region has the DNA TGTGCCAGTAGTAGAGGCCAGGGAAACACCATATATTTT.

The chain links TRBV6-5 to TRBJ2-3; D possibly corresponds to TRBD2 (6 bases). Trimming stripped 5 bases from V and 0 bases from J, with 12 bases between. This CDR3 region has 15 residues. Germline CDR1 is MNHEY and CDR2 is SVGAGI. DNA of the CDR3: TGTGCCAGCAGTAGGGCGGGGTCGAGCACAGATACGCAGTATTTT. This encodes CASSRAGSSTDTQYF.

This rearrangement joins TRBV30 to TRBJ1-3; perhaps TRBD1 as D (5 bases). The CDR3 consists of 14 residues. Germline V gene data show CDR1 as GTSNPN and CDR2 as SVGIG (reference sequence). Trimming cost V 0 bases and J 2 bases, with 8 bases left between them. The CDR3 region has the DNA TGTGCCTGGAGTGTGGGGGGGACTGGAAACACCATATATTTT. Encoded protein: CAWSVGGTGNTIYF.

This chain uses TRBV6-1 with TRBJ1-1; D not resolved. The CDR3 length is 14 residues. Trimming took 7 bases from V and 0 from J, leaving 12 bases between them. Germline CDR1 MNHNS, CDR2 SASEGT. The CDR3 DNA reads TGTGCCAGCAAACACCCCGTACTGAACACTGAAGCTTTCTTT. Residues: CASKHPVLNTEAFF.

The chain carries TRBV6-6 and TRBJ2-3; TRBD1 matches at 8 bases. Trimming cost V 1 base and J 6 bases; bases outside gene matches: 6. Germline V gene sequence: CDR1 MNHNY, CDR2 SVGAGI (reference sequence). The CDR3 length is 15 residues. CDR3 DNA sequence: TGTGCCAGCAGTTACTACGGACAGGGTCCGGATACGCAGTATTTT. It codes for CASSYYGQGPDTQYF.

V is TRBV10-1 and J is TRBJ1-4; D is perhaps TRBD1 (5 bases). The V gene lost 4 bases and the J gene lost 2 bases, with 17 bases spanning the gap. The CDR3 spans 17 residues. Germline lookup yields CDR1 WNHNN and CDR2 SYGVQD (reference sequence). CDR3 DNA sequence: TGCGCCAGCAGTGGACCTCCCGGGGGAACCACTAATGAAAAACTGTTTTTT. Its translation: CASSGPPGGTTNEKLFF.

The chain recombines TRBV6-1 with TRBJ2-7; 7 bases fit TRBD1. The trim removed 2 bases at V and 4 bases at J, leaving 14 bases unmatched. The CDR3 is 17 residues long. CDR1 and CDR2 from the germline V gene are MNHNS and SASEGT. In nucleotides, the CDR3 is TGTGCCAGCAGTGAATTTCCCGGCAGGGGGTCTGATTACGAGCAGTACTTC. It codes for CASSEFPGRGSDYEQYF.

The V call is TRBV5-5, the J call TRBJ1-2; no firm D call. This CDR3 is 15 amino acids long. Per germline, CDR1 SGHKS and CDR2 YYEKEE (reference sequence). Trimming cost V 2 bases and J 4 bases, with 15 bases left between them. The CDR3 reads CASSFPTSSLYGYTF. CDR3 bases: TGTGCCAGCAGCTTTCCAACGAGCTCCCTCTATGGCTACACCTTC.